The 15 T cell receptor beta chains given below trace back to one sample, sequenced in a study of human T cells and chemical hapten exposure. MiXCR, applied by TCRdb to the RACE reads, yields one record per CDR3 protein. The data contain 70,000 to 95,000 distinct CDR3 sequences, around 9.3% of them seen just once; the ten biggest clones take up around 1.7%. Time point meaning: healthy volunteer bleed at 6 weeks. The total RNA was obtained from whole blood that was not fractionated. What was sequenced was whole blood. Every receptor here comes from a female donor in good health. Some clones in this sample may be carry-over from other donors' samples.

The chain links TRBV6-5 to TRBJ1-1; 8 bases agree with TRBD1. V lost 2 bases, J lost 2 bases, and 1 base stayed unmatched. Germline CDR1 MNHEY, CDR2 SVGAGI. The CDR3 is 14 residues long. The CDR3 DNA reads as TGTGCCAGCAGTTACACAGGGGGAAACACTGAAGCTTTCTTT. This translates into CASSYTGGNTEAFF.

This clonotype has just a few counts. The V call is TRBV10-3, the J call TRBJ2-3, with D uncertain. Between the trimmed V and J ends, which lost 11 bases and 4 bases, there was a span of 13 bases. Germline-derived CDR1 and CDR2 are ENHRY and SYGVKD. This CDR3 comprises 12 residues. This CDR3 is CASASMPDTQYF. CDR3 nucleotides: TGTGCCTCCGCGAGCATGCCAGATACGCAGTATTTT.

This chain connects TRBV28 to TRBJ1-2; the D gene is possibly TRBD1 (6 bases). CDR3 length: 13 residues. Germline loops: CDR1 MDHEN, CDR2 SYDVKM. Trimming took off 5 bases at V and 10 bases at J, with 17 bases between the two ends. The CDR3 sequence: CASSRPGHFNYTF. CDR3 nucleotides: TGTGCCAGCAGTCGACCGGGACACTTCAACTACACCTTC.

This clonotype was seen only a few times. V usage is TRBV7-2 and J usage is TRBJ2-7; 8 bases fit TRBD2. J lost 2 bases, V lost 5 bases, and 2 bases had no gene match. Germline CDR1 and CDR2: SGHTA and FQGNSA. This CDR3 spans 13 amino acids. The CDR3 region has the DNA TGTGCCAGCAGCCCACTAGCGGCCTACGAGCAGTACTTC. This sequence encodes CASSPLAAYEQYF.

This clonotype was seen a handful of times. The V and J genes are TRBV10-3 and TRBJ2-1; 8 bases are shared with TRBD1. Germline-derived CDR1 and CDR2 are ENHRY and SYGVKD. Trimming took 2 bases from V and 2 from J; bases not matched to a gene: 2. The CDR3 is 15 residues long. CDR3 residues: CAISETGGTYNEQFF. CDR3 nucleotide sequence: TGTGCCATCAGTGAGACAGGGGGAACCTACAATGAGCAGTTCTTC.

This clonotype was counted ten times or more. The chain uses TRBV9 and TRBJ1-4; TRBD1 is a possible D gene (5 bases). The germline gives CDR1 SGDLS, CDR2 YYNGEE. This CDR3 has 15 amino acids. V lost 2 bases and J lost 0, with 8 bases in between. The CDR3 nucleotides are TGTGCCAGCAGCGTTTGGGGGGCAACTAATGAAAAACTGTTTTTT. It encodes CASSVWGATNEKLFF.

As for this clonotype: This may stem from a read error, because a much larger clone lies one nucleotide away. The chain links TRBV12-3 or TRBV12-4 to TRBJ2-6; 8 positions match TRBD1. Unmatched junction bases numbered 7, after V lost 6 bases and J lost 0 bases. The CDR3 consists of 17 residues. The CDR3 coding sequence is TGTGCCAGCAGCGCGACAGGGGTGATCTCTGGGGCCAACGTCCTGACTTTC. Residues: CASSATGVISGANVLTF.

This clonotype was recorded many times. V gene TRBV20-1 combines with J gene TRBJ1-6; D gene ambiguous. V gave up 0 bases and J gave up 7 bases, with 16 bases separating them. From germline, CDR1 is DFQATT and CDR2 SNEGSKA (reference sequence). The CDR3 length is 16 residues. The CDR3 region is CSARDSGGTGNSPLHF. The CDR3 nucleotides read TGCAGTGCTAGAGATAGCGGAGGAACGGGAAATTCACCCCTCCACTTT.

This clonotype was seen ten or more times. The chain couples TRBV10-3 to TRBJ2-3; no reliable D call. Trimming removed 6 bases from V and 2 bases from J, with 3 bases in between. Germline lookup yields CDR1 ENHRY and CDR2 SYGVKD. This CDR3 is built from 11 residues. CDR3 in DNA: TGTGCCATCAGAGCCACAGATACGCAGTATTTT. This codes for CAIRATDTQYF.

The table lists this clonotype with many counts. The rearrangement joins TRBV7-9 to TRBJ1-2; no clear D. Germline CDR1 is SEHNR and CDR2 is FQNEAQ (reference sequence). Deletions cut 4 bases from V and 6 bases from J, with 24 bases between. This CDR3 has 17 amino acids. The CDR3 bases are TGTGCCAGCAGCTCAGAGACGTACACCGACGGTCCTAATGGCTACACCTTC. Protein product: CASSSETYTDGPNGYTF. The full variable domain, in which reference TRBV7-9 and TRBJ1-2 provide the parts outside the CDR3, is DTGVSQNPRHKITKRGQNVTFRCDPISEHNRLYWYRQTLGQGPEFLTYFQNEAQLEKSRLLSDRFSAERPKGSFSTLEIQRTEQGDSAMYLCASSSETYTDGPNGYTFGSGTRLTVV.

At least ten counts were recorded for this clonotype. V and J are TRBV20-1 and TRBJ2-7; TRBD1 matches 8 bases. CDR1 is DFQATT, CDR2 SNEGSKA, per germline (reference sequence). The CDR3 covers 18 residues. Trimming removed 4 bases from V and 3 bases from J; junction bases left unmatched: 20. Written as DNA, the CDR3 is TGCAGTGCTATTCAGCCAATCCCCGGACAGGGTGGCGTCTACGAGCAGTACTTC. Its protein product is CSAIQPIPGQGGVYEQYF.

The chain uses TRBV5-1 and TRBJ2-1; TRBD2 matches at 8 bases. Germline V lookup: CDR1 SGHRS, CDR2 YFSETQ. With V trimmed by 3 bases and J by 8 bases, 7 bases remained unmatched. The CDR3 spans 14 residues. In DNA form, the CDR3 reads TGCGCCAGCAGCTCCGGGACTAGGCTCGATGAGCAGTTCTTC. Its protein product is CASSSGTRLDEQFF.

Note on this clonotype: Possible read error: a much larger clone is one base away. The chain carries TRBV4-1 and TRBJ2-3; TRBD1 matches 7 bases. Germline CDR1 is MGHRA and CDR2 is YSYEKL. The V segment lost 0 bases and the J segment 2 bases; nucleotides outside the gene matches: 14. This CDR3 comprises 19 residues. CDR3 sequence (DNA): TGCGCCAGCAGCCAAGATGGGACAGCCGATCGTCTAGTCACAGATACGCAGTATTTT. Translating gives CASSQDGTADRLVTDTQYF.

There are a few counts of this clonotype. V gene TRBV6-1 combines with J gene TRBJ2-3; 10 positions match TRBD2. The germline CDR1 and CDR2 sequences are MNHNS and SASEGT. V shed 3 bases and J 3 bases; nucleotides not matched to a gene: 6. The CDR3 covers 16 residues. CDR3 loop: CASSEGVLAGTDTQYF. The CDR3 DNA reads as TGTGCCAGCAGTGAGGGGGTACTAGCGGGGACAGATACGCAGTATTTT.

The chain recombines TRBV7-9 with TRBJ2-3, with 7 bases lining up with TRBD1. CDR1 and CDR2 (germline): SEHNR, FQNEAQ (reference sequence). The CDR3 length is 17 residues. V trimming: 5 bases; J trimming: 2 bases; junction bases outside the gene matches: 13. CDR3 protein: CASSRGDSGRITDTQYF. The CDR3, as DNA: TGTGCCAGCAGCAGAGGGGACAGCGGCAGGATCACAGATACGCAGTATTTT.